The source of this T cell receptor (beta chain) is a study of blood T cell repertoires in COVID-19. Study-level information: Italy, Spain and the United States were the sources of the convalescent and acute COVID-19 samples. T cells, B-cell-depleted T cells, or PBMCs provided the cDNA or gDNA that served as material.

Original analysis: Amplifying reference gene primers gave estimates of nucleated cell counts. TCRdb's table, derived via immunoSEQ multiplex PCR, lists solely in-frame clones and lacks some. The D gene and trimming were derived from the DNA, and the V and J assignments and clone size from that table. Of about 45,000 clones listed, 83% were seen once; the top ten hold around 8%. This CDR3 spans 15 amino acids. Trimming took 3 bases from V and 9 from J; bases not matched to a gene: 7. Germline V gives CDR1 LNHNV, CDR2 YYDKDF (reference sequence). The sample taken for sequencing was peripheral blood. The sequence came from a man older than 75 in a cohort sampled during active COVID-19. The chain has TRBV15 and TRBJ1-6; 8 bases line up with TRBD1. The CDR3 here is CATSRTGQGSSPLHF. CDR3 bases: TGTGCCACCAGCAGGACCGGACAGGGAAGTTCACCCCTCCACTTT.